This T cell receptor beta chain is drawn from a study of control samples from healthy donors and cancer patients. Germline values: CDR1 LNHDA, CDR2 SQIVND (reference sequence). CDR3 length equals 15 residues. The junction had 11 bases not matched to a gene; V was cut back by 4 bases and J by 7 bases. Sequencing was performed with immunoSEQ multiplex PCR; in TCRdb, only in-frame clones are kept and a portion is missing. Of about 130,000 clones listed, about 88% were seen once; the top ten hold around 3%. Sequencing used blood. The TCR was taken from a man over 45 in good health. The chain employs TRBV19 and TRBJ2-5; 8 nucleotides agree with TRBD1. This CDR3 reads CASSTWTGPEGTQYF. CDR3 nucleotides: TGTGCCAGTAGTACCTGGACAGGGCCTGAGGGGACCCAGTACTTC.